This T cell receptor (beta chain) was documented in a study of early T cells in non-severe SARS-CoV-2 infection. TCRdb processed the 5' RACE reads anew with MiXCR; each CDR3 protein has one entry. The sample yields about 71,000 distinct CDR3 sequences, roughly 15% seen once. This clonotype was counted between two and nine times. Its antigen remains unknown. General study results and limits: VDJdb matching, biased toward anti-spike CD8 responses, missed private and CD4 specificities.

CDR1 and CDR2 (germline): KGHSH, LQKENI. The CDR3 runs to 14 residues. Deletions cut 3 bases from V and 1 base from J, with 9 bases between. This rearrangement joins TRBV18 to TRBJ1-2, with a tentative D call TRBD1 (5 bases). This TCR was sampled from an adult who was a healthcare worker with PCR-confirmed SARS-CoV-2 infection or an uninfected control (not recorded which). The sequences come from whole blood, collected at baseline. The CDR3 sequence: CASSPQGYNYGYTF. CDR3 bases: TGTGCCAGCTCACCTCAGGGTTATAACTATGGCTACACCTTC. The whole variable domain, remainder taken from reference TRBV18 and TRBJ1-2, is NAGVMQNPRHLVRRRGQEARLRCSPMKGHSHVYWYRQLPEEGLKFMVYLQKENIIDESGMPKERFSAEFPKEGPSILRIQQVVRGDSAAYFCASSPQGYNYGYTFGSGTRLTVV.